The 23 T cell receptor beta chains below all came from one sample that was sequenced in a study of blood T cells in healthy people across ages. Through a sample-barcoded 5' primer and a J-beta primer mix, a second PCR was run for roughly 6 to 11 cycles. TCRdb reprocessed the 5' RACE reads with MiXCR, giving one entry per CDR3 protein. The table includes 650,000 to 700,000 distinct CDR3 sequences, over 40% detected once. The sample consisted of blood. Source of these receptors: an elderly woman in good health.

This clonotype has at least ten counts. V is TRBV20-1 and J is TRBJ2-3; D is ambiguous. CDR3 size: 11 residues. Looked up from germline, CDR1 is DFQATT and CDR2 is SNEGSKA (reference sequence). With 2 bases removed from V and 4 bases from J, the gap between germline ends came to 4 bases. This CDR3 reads CSARLSDTQYF. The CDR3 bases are TGCAGTGCTAGACTGTCAGATACGCAGTATTTT.

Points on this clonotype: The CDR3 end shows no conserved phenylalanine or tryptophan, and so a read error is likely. DNA for the CDR3: TGTGCCAGCAGCTTAGCCGTGGTCAATGAAAAACTGTTTGTT. This codes for CASSLAVVNEKLFV. The chain links TRBV7-2 to TRBJ1-4; D unresolved. CDR3 length: 14 residues. CDR1 and CDR2 (germline): SGHTA, FQGNSA. Trimming cost V 0 bases and J 5 bases, with 7 bases left between them.

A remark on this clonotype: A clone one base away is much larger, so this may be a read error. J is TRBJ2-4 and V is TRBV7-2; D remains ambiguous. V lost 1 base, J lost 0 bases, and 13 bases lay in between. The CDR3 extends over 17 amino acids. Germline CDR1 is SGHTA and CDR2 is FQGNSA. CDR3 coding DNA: TGTGCCAGCAGCTTAGGGCAGATGAGAATAGCCAAAAACATTCAGTACTTC. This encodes CASSLGQMRIAKNIQYF.

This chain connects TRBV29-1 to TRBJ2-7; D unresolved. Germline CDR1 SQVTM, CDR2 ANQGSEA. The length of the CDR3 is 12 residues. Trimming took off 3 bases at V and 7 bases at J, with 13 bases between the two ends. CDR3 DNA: TGCAGCGTTGAGGGTGGCGCCCAAGAGCAGTACTTC. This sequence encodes CSVEGGAQEQYF.

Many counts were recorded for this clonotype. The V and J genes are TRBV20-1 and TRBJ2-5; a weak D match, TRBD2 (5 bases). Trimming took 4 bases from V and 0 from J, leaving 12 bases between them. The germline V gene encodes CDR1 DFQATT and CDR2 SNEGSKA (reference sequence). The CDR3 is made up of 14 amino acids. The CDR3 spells CSATSGVYQETQYF. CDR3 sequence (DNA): TGCAGTGCTACCTCCGGGGTGTACCAAGAGACCCAGTACTTC.

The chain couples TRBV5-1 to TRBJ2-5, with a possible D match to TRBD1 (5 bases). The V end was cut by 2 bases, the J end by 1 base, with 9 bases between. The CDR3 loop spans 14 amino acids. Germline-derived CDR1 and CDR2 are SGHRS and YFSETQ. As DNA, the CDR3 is TGCGCCAGCAGCTTCGGCAGGGTCCAAGAGACCCAGTACTTC. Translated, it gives CASSFGRVQETQYF.

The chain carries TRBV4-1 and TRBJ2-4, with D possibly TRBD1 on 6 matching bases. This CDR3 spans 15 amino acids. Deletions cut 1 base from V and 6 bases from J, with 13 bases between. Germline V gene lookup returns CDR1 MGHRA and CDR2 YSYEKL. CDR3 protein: CASSQVVGAGNIQYF. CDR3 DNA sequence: TGCGCCAGCAGCCAAGTCGTGGGGGCTGGAAACATTCAGTACTTC.

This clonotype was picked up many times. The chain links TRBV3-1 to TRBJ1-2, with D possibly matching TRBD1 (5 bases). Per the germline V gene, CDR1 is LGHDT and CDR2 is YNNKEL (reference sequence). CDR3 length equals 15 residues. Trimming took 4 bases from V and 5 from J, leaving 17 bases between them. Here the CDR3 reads CASSRDSFQGYGYTF. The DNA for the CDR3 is TGTGCCAGCAGCCGCGACAGCTTTCAAGGGTATGGCTACACCTTC. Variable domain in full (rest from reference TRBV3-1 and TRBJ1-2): DTAVSQTPKYLVTQMGNDKSIKCEQNLGHDTMYWYKQDSKKFLKIMFSYNNKELIINETVPNRFSPKSPDKAHLNLHINSLELGDSAVYFCASSRDSFQGYGYTFGSGTRLTVV.

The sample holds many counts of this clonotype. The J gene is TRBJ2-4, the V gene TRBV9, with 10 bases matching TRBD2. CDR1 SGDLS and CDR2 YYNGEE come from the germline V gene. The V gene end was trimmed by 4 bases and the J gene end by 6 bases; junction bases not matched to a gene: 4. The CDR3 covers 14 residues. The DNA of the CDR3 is TGTGCCAGCAGCCGTAGGACTAGCGGAAACATTCAGTACTTC. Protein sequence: CASSRRTSGNIQYF.

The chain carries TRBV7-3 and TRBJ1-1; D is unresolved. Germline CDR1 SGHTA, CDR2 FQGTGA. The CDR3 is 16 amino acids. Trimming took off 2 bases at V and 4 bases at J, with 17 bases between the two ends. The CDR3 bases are TGTGCCAGCAGCTTACCTCGTCTGTCGGCGTCCACTGAAGCTTTCTTT. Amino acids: CASSLPRLSASTEAFF.

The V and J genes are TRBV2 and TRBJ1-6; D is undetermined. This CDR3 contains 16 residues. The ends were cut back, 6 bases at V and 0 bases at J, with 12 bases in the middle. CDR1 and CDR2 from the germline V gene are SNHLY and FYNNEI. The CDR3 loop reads CASSGAGSSYNSPLHF. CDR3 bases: TGTGCCAGCAGCGGAGCGGGGAGCTCCTATAATTCACCCCTCCACTTT.

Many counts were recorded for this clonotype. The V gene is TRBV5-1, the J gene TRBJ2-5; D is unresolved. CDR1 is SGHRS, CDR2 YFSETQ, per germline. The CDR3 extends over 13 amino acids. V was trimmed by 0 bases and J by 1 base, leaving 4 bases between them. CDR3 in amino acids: CASSLGTQETQYF. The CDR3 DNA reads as TGCGCCAGCAGCTTGGGGACCCAAGAGACCCAGTACTTC.

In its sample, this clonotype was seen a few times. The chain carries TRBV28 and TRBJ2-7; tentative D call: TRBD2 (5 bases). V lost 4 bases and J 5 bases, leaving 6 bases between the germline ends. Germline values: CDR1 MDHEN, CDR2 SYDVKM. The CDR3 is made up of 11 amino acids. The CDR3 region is CASSSSHEQYF. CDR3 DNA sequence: TGTGCCAGCAGTTCTAGCCACGAGCAGTACTTC.

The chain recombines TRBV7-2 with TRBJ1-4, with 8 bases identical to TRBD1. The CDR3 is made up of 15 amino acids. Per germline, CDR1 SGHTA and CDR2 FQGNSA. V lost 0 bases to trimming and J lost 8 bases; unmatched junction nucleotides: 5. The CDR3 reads CASSLAWGTGEKLFF. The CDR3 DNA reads TGTGCCAGCAGCTTAGCTTGGGGGACAGGAGAAAAACTGTTTTTT. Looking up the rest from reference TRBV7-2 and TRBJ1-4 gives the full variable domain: GAGVSQSPSNKVTEKGKDVELRCDPISGHTALYWYRQSLGQGLEFLIYFQGNSAPDKSGLPSDRFSAERTGGSVSTLTIQRTQQEDSAVYLCASSLAWGTGEKLFFGSGTQLSVL.

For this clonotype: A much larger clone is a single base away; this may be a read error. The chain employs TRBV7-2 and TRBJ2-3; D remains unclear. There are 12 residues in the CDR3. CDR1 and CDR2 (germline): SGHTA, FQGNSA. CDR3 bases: TGTGCCAGCAGCTTATATGGAGATGCGCAGTATTTT. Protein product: CASSLYGDAQYF.

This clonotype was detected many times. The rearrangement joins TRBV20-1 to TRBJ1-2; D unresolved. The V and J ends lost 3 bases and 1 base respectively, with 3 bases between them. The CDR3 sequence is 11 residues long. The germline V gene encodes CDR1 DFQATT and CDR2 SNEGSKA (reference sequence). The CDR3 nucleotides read TGCAGTGCTAGCCTTAACTATGGCTACACCTTC. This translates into CSASLNYGYTF.

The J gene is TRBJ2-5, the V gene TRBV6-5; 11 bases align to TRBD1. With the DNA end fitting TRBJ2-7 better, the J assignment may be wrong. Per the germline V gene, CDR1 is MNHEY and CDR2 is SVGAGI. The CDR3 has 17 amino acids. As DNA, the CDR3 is TGTGCCAGCAGTTACGGGGGACCGGGACAGGGGGCCTACGAGCAGTACTTC. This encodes CASSYGGPGQGAYEQYF.

CDR3 in DNA: TGTGCCAGCAGCTTGACGGGGGACAATGAGCAGTTCTTC. It is translated as CASSLTGDNEQFF. J is TRBJ2-1 and V is TRBV7-9, with a possible D match to TRBD2 (6 bases). The CDR3 extends over 13 amino acids. Germline V gives CDR1 SEHNR, CDR2 FQNEAQ (reference sequence). Trimming removed 3 bases at V and 5 bases at J, with 8 bases between.

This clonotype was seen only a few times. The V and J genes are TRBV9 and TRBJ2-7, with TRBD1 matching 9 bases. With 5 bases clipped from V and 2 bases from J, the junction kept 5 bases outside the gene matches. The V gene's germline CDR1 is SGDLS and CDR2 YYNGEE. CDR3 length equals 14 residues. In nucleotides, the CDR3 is TGTGCCAGCAGTGTCGGGACAGGGACCTACGAGCAGTACTTC. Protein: CASSVGTGTYEQYF.

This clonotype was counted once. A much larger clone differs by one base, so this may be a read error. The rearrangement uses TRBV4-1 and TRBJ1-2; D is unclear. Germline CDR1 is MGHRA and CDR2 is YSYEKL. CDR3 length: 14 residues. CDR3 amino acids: CAGSQELMLYGYTF. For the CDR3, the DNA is TGCGCCGGCAGCCAAGAGTTGATGTTGTATGGCTACACCTTC.

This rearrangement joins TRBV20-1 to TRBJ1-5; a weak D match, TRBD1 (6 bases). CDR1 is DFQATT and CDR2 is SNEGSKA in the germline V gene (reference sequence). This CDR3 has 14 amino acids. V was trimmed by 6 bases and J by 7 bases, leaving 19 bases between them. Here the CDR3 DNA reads TGCAGTGCCTTAATGAAGGACAGAGGACAGCCCCAGCATTTT. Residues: CSALMKDRGQPQHF.

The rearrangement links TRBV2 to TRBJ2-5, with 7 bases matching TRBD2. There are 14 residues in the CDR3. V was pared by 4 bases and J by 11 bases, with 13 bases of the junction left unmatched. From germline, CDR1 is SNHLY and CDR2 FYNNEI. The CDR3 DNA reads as TGTGCCAGCAGTGCGCCATTGGGAGGGACTGAGCAGTACTTC. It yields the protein CASSAPLGGTEQYF.

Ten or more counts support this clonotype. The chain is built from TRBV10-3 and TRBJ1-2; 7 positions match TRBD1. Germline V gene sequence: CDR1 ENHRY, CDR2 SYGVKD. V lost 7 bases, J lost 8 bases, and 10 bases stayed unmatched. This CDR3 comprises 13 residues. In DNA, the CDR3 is TGTGCCATCATGGGGGAGACAGGGAGCGGCTACACCTTC. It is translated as CAIMGETGSGYTF.